Each of the 20 T cell receptor beta chains below was sequenced from the same sample in a study of beta chain features in type 1 diabetes. Reverse transcription of all isolated RNA meant that expressed TCRB transcripts were sequenced. Generated by immunoSEQ multiplex PCR, the TCRdb table keeps only in-frame clones and is missing some. Of a few hundred thousand clones in the sample, around 12% are singletons; the top ten hold roughly 0.015%. Sequencing input: naive CD4+ T cells from blood. The receptors come from a man younger than 35 in good health.

J is TRBJ2-3 and V is TRBV28; 7 positions match TRBD2. The CDR3 has 14 amino acids. J gave up 2 bases and V 5 bases, and 4 bases lay outside the gene matches. The germline V gene has CDR1 MDHEN and CDR2 SYDVKM. The CDR3 DNA reads as TGTGCCAGCAGTATCAGCGGGGCCACAGATACGCAGTATTTT. Translating it yields CASSISGATDTQYF.

V gene TRBV5-1 combines with J gene TRBJ2-7; TRBD2 is a possible D gene (6 bases). The ends were cut back, 4 bases at V and 7 bases at J, with 18 bases in the middle. The V gene's germline CDR1 is SGHRS and CDR2 YFSETQ. CDR3 length equals 14 residues. CDR3 nucleotide sequence: TGCGCCAGCAGCCCCCGGATGGGTGGAGGGGAGCAGTACTTC. It is translated as CASSPRMGGGEQYF.

This clone was counted a few times. The V and J genes are TRBV30 and TRBJ1-3, with a tentative D call TRBD1 (6 bases). This CDR3 is built from 15 residues. Germline loops: CDR1 GTSNPN, CDR2 SVGIG (reference sequence). Deletions cut 1 base from V and 0 bases from J, with 10 bases between. The CDR3 here is CAWSAGTSSGNTIYF. For the CDR3, the DNA is TGTGCCTGGAGTGCCGGGACAAGCTCTGGAAACACCATATATTTT.

The chain carries TRBV19 and TRBJ1-2; TRBD1 aligns across 11 bases. The V and J ends lost 5 bases and 7 bases, in that order; junction bases with no gene match: 12. This CDR3 has 16 residues. Germline values: CDR1 LNHDA, CDR2 SQIVND (reference sequence). The CDR3 DNA sequence: TGTGCCAGTAGTTTGCCTCCGGGACAGGGGGTAGTTGGCTACACCTTC. Residues: CASSLPPGQGVVGYTF.

V gene TRBV19 combines with J gene TRBJ1-4; 7 bases align to TRBD1. Germline loops: CDR1 LNHDA, CDR2 SQIVND (reference sequence). This CDR3 is built from 15 residues. V lost 7 bases and J lost 8; bases outside the gene matches: 13. As DNA, the CDR3 is TGTGCCAGTAATTTCCCCGGGACAGATACGGAAAAACTGTTTTTT. It is translated as CASNFPGTDTEKLFF. The variable domain in full, with the rest retrieved from reference TRBV19 and TRBJ1-4, is DGGITQSPKYLFRKEGQNVTLSCEQNLNHDAMYWYRQDPGQGLRLIYYSQIVNDFQKGDIAEGYSVSREKKESFPLTVTSAQKNPTAFYLCASNFPGTDTEKLFFGSGTQLSVL.

The V call is TRBV28, the J call TRBJ2-7, with 10 positions matching TRBD1. In germline, CDR1 is MDHEN, CDR2 SYDVKM. CDR3 length: 15 residues. V shed 3 bases and J 4 bases; nucleotides not matched to a gene: 6. The CDR3 protein is CASSLGGQGWYEQYF. The CDR3 DNA sequence: TGTGCCAGCAGTTTGGGGGGACAGGGGTGGTACGAGCAGTACTTC.

The gene calls are TRBV30 and TRBJ2-5; possible D gene TRBD2, 5 bases. Germline V gene lookup returns CDR1 GTSNPN and CDR2 SVGIG (reference sequence). This CDR3 spans 12 amino acids. The V and J ends lost 3 bases and 7 bases respectively, with 12 bases between them. The CDR3 reads CAWSPRAGTQYF. The CDR3 bases are TGTGCCTGGAGCCCACGGGCGGGGACCCAGTACTTC.

The table lists this clone with a few counts. This chain links TRBV7-9 with TRBJ2-7, with 7 positions matching TRBD2. Germline V gene data show CDR1 as SEHNR and CDR2 as FQNEAQ (reference sequence). Losses at the gene ends were 2 bases for V and 4 bases for J; bases not matched to a gene: 8. This CDR3 is 15 amino acids long. The CDR3 sequence: CASSLLYRGVYEQYF. The CDR3 region has the DNA TGTGCCAGCAGCTTACTTTATCGGGGGGTTTACGAGCAGTACTTC.

The genes are TRBV7-9 and TRBJ2-7; the D is unclear. CDR1 is SEHNR, CDR2 FQNEAQ, per germline (reference sequence). The CDR3 is made up of 13 amino acids. Trimming left V 5 bases short and J 3 bases short, with 11 bases between. Written as DNA, the CDR3 is TGTGCCAGCAGCGGCCAGAGGATCTACGAGCAGTACTTC. Translating gives CASSGQRIYEQYF.

The gene calls are TRBV6-6 and TRBJ2-7; TRBD2 is a possible D gene (5 bases). CDR3 size: 13 residues. Germline loops: CDR1 MNHNY, CDR2 SVGAGI (reference sequence). Trimming pared 5 bases from V and 3 bases from J, leaving 11 bases between. Here the CDR3 reads CASSEGRNYEQYF. The CDR3 bases are TGTGCCAGCAGTGAGGGCAGGAACTACGAGCAGTACTTC.

The chain links TRBV5-4 to TRBJ2-3, with TRBD2 identical over 7 bases. The CDR3 extends over 15 amino acids. The junction had 7 bases not matched to a gene; V was cut back by 4 bases and J by 2 bases. CDR1 is SGHNT, CDR2 YYREEE, per germline (reference sequence). CDR3 loop: CASSPGLVYTDTQYF. The CDR3 nucleotides read TGTGCCAGCAGCCCCGGACTAGTTTACACAGATACGCAGTATTTT.

This clone came up a few times. The genes are TRBV5-4 and TRBJ2-3, with D perhaps TRBD2 (6 bases). This CDR3 has 16 residues. Between the trimmed V and J ends, which lost 0 bases and 0 bases, there was a span of 11 bases. Germline V gene data show CDR1 as SGHNT and CDR2 as YYREEE (reference sequence). The CDR3 nucleotides read TGTGCCAGCAGCTTGGATCCGGGGGTAAGCACAGATACGCAGTATTTT. Translated, it gives CASSLDPGVSTDTQYF.

The V call is TRBV30, the J call TRBJ1-2, with a possible D match to TRBD1 (5 bases). The ends were cut back, 4 bases at V and 3 bases at J, with 12 bases in the middle. Looked up from germline, CDR1 is GTSNPN and CDR2 is SVGIG (reference sequence). CDR3 length: 13 amino acids. The CDR3 spells CAWKAGFYYGYTF. The CDR3 DNA reads as TGTGCCTGGAAGGCAGGGTTCTACTATGGCTACACCTTC.

The chain is built from TRBV7-2 and TRBJ1-2, with D unclear. This CDR3 comprises 13 residues. The V gene lost 4 bases and the J gene lost 9 bases, with 15 bases spanning the gap. Germline loops: CDR1 SGHTA, CDR2 FQGNSA. This CDR3 reads CASSSRAARSYTF. In nucleotides, the CDR3 is TGTGCCAGCAGCTCGCGGGCCGCTCGGAGCTACACCTTC.

The rearrangement joins TRBV29-1 to TRBJ2-1; D not resolved. The germline V gene has CDR1 SQVTM and CDR2 ANQGSEA. The ends were cut back, 3 bases at V and 3 bases at J, with 6 bases in the middle. This CDR3 region has 12 residues. The CDR3 nucleotides read TGCAGCGTTGATACAGACTACAATGAGCAGTTCTTC. Its translation: CSVDTDYNEQFF.

V usage is TRBV6-4 and J usage is TRBJ2-7; TRBD1 matches at 9 bases. With V trimmed by 7 bases and J by 3 bases, 16 bases remained unmatched. The CDR3 length is 17 residues. Germline-derived CDR1 and CDR2 are MRHNA and SNTAGT. Here the CDR3 reads CASTKEGQTGGGYEQYF. CDR3 nucleotide sequence: TGTGCCAGCACCAAGGAAGGCCAGACAGGGGGAGGCTACGAGCAGTACTTC.

This clone was seen a few times. This chain uses TRBV30 with TRBJ2-7; a weak D match, TRBD2 (6 bases). V lost 3 bases and J 4 bases, leaving 16 bases between the germline ends. CDR3 length: 14 residues. Per germline, CDR1 GTSNPN and CDR2 SVGIG (reference sequence). The CDR3 sequence: CAWSNRGTRYEQYF. DNA for the CDR3: TGTGCCTGGAGCAACCGGGGGACTCGGTACGAGCAGTACTTC. Drawing the rest from reference TRBV30 and TRBJ2-7, the complete variable domain is SQTIHQWPATLVQPVGSPLSLECTVEGTSNPNLYWYRQAAGRGLQLLFYSVGIGQISSEVPQNLSASRPQDRQFILSSKKLLLSDSGFYLCAWSNRGTRYEQYFGPGTRLTVT.

The chain is built from TRBV19 and TRBJ2-3, with D tentatively TRBD1 (6 bases). Trimming pared 5 bases from V and 2 bases from J, leaving 14 bases between. The CDR3 sequence is 15 residues long. Per the germline V gene, CDR1 is LNHDA and CDR2 is SQIVND (reference sequence). The CDR3 nucleotides are TGTGCCAGTAGTCTCCGGGACACGTCCACAGATACGCAGTATTTT. Protein sequence: CASSLRDTSTDTQYF.

Only a few counts were recorded for this clone. This chain uses TRBV9 with TRBJ2-2; 12 bases fit TRBD2. The CDR3 sequence is 15 residues long. Germline V gene data show CDR1 as SGDLS and CDR2 as YYNGEE. Germline trimming cut 5 bases from V and 4 bases from J; bases unmatched to any gene: 3. CDR3 in amino acids: CASSGGLAGTGELFF. CDR3 nucleotides: TGTGCCAGCAGTGGGGGACTAGCGGGCACCGGGGAGCTGTTTTTT.

V and J are TRBV18 and TRBJ1-1; D is uncertain. V was trimmed by 5 bases and J by 0 bases, leaving 19 bases between them. The CDR3 has 17 residues. Germline-derived CDR1 and CDR2 are KGHSH and LQKENI. The CDR3 loop reads CASSSRSVYSMNTEAFF. DNA for the CDR3: TGTGCCAGCTCAAGCCGTAGCGTTTACAGTATGAACACTGAAGCTTTCTTT.